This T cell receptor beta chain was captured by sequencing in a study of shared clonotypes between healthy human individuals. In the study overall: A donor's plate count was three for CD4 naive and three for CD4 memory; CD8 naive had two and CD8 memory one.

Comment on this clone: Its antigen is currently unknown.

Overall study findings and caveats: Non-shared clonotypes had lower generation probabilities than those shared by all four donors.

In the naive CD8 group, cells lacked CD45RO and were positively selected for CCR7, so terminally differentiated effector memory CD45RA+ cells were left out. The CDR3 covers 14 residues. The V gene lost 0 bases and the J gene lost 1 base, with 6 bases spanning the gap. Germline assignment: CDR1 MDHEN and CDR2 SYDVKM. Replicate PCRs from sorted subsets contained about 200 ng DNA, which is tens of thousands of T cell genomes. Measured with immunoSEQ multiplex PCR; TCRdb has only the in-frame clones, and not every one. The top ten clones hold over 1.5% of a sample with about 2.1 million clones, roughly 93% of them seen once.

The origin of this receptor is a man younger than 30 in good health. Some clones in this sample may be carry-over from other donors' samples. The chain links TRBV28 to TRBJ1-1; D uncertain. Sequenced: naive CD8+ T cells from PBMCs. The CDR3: CASSLWKGNTEAFF. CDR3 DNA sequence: TGTGCCAGCAGTTTATGGAAGGGGAACACTGAAGCTTTCTTT.